The rows below give T cell receptor beta chains drawn from one sample of a study of cytomegalovirus exposure and HLA in healthy donors. Method: immunoSEQ multiplex PCR; TCRdb's copy keeps in-frame clones and lacks some. The table has about 76,000 clones, 94% seen once; the top ten hold under 2%. The sequencing input was PBMCs. These receptors were obtained from a man in his late teens or twenties in good health and CMV-seropositive. The CDR3 runs from the conserved cysteine through the conserved F or W. Each record gives: V gene, clone size, J gene, D gene, CDR3 protein, CDR3 DNA. The D gene is left open where the match is weak. The size of a clone is reported for some rows only, either as once, few or many, or as a class for expanded clones.

TRBV12-5	-	TRBJ1-1	TRBD1	CASGRPLQGKNTEAFF	TGTGCTAGTGGCCGACCTCTACAGGGGAAGAACACTGAAGCTTTCTTT
TRBV14	-	TRBJ2-3	-	CASSQENVSWLAGVTDTQYF	TGTGCCAGCAGCCAAGAAAACGTTAGTTGGCTAGCTGGGGTCACAGATACGCAGTATTTT
TRBV28	-	TRBJ2-5	-	CASASQGQETQYF	TGTGCCAGCGCGTCCCAGGGGCAGGAGACCCAGTACTTC
TRBV25-1	-	TRBJ1-1	-	CASSEWGGQNTEAFF	TGTGCCAGCAGTGAATGGGGGGGGCAGAACACTGAAGCTTTCTTT
TRBV2	few	TRBJ2-7	-	CASSDDTYEQYF	TGTGCCAGCAGTGATGACACCTACGAGCAGTACTTC
TRBV6-5	-	TRBJ2-7	TRBD2	CASRGTSGSEQYF	TGTGCCAGCAGGGGGACTAGCGGGAGCGAGCAGTACTTC
TRBV20-1	-	TRBJ2-7	-	CSAPWGFEQYF	TGCAGTGCCCCGTGGGGCTTCGAGCAGTACTTC
TRBV28	-	TRBJ1-2	-	CASSSSGLDYGYTF	TGTGCCAGCAGCTCTAGTGGGTTGGACTATGGCTACACCTTC
TRBV7-7	-	TRBJ1-2	-	CASSPPGGDGYTF	TGTGCTAGCAGCCCGCCGGGGGGGGATGGCTACACCTTC
TRBV7-2	-	TRBJ2-7	TRBD2	CASSLTSVSYEQYF	TGTGCCAGCAGCTTGACTAGCGTCTCCTACGAGCAGTACTTC
TRBV6-6	-	TRBJ2-2	TRBD1	CASCNRDRANTGELFF	TGTGCCAGCTGCAACCGGGACAGGGCAAACACCGGGGAGCTGTTTTTT
TRBV7-9	-	TRBJ2-7	-	CASSRSTGPEQYF	TGTGCCAGCAGCCGAAGTACAGGGCCCGAGCAGTACTTC
TRBV6-5	-	TRBJ2-3	-	CASSYTRVGTDTQYF	TGTGCCAGCAGTTACACGCGGGTGGGCACAGATACGCAGTATTTT
TRBV7-9	-	TRBJ1-5	-	CASSLSPEGPQHF	TGTGCCAGCAGCTTATCCCCCGAGGGTCCCCAGCATTTT
TRBV15	once	TRBJ2-1	TRBD2	CATSRDGTTTAREQFF	TGTGCCACCAGCAGAGATGGGACTACAACAGCGCGGGAGCAGTTCTTC
TRBV29-1	-	TRBJ2-7	-	CSVEDAQTYEQYF	TGCAGCGTTGAAGATGCACAGACCTACGAGCAGTACTTC
TRBV7-3	-	TRBJ2-1	TRBD2	CASSPSGFSASGPLGNEQFF	TGTGCCAGCAGCCCATCGGGGTTTTCCGCTAGCGGCCCCCTTGGGAATGAGCAGTTCTTC
TRBV6-1	-	TRBJ2-5	TRBD2	CASTGTRKETQYF	TGTGCCAGCACAGGGACTAGAAAAGAGACCCAGTACTTC
TRBV19	-	TRBJ1-1	-	CASSTTLIGTEAFF	TGTGCCAGTAGTACGACACTGATTGGGACTGAAGCTTTCTTT
TRBV27	-	TRBJ1-2	TRBD1	CASSLSIVGGRSYGYTF	TGTGCCAGCAGTTTATCGATCGTAGGGGGCAGGAGCTATGGCTACACCTTC
TRBV19	-	TRBJ2-7	TRBD2	CASRPTSGSSYEQYF	TGTGCCAGTAGGCCCACTAGCGGGAGCTCGTACGAGCAGTACTTC
TRBV4-1	-	TRBJ2-2	-	CASSHWPAGQRTGELFF	TGCGCCAGCAGCCATTGGCCTGCGGGACAGAGGACCGGGGAGCTGTTTTTT
TRBV30	-	TRBJ1-1	-	CAWSVSVGGTEAFF	TGTGCCTGGAGTGTATCTGTTGGCGGCACTGAAGCTTTCTTT
TRBV5-1	-	TRBJ2-7	TRBD1	CASSGTGGTYEQYF	TGCGCCAGCAGCGGGACAGGGGGGACCTACGAGCAGTACTTC
TRBV7-3	-	TRBJ2-2	TRBD2	CASSSTSGSRTGELFF	TGTGCCAGCAGCTCTACTAGCGGGAGTCGTACCGGGGAGCTGTTTTTT
TRBV30	-	TRBJ2-1	-	CAWSVRKYGAVYNEQFF	TGTGCCTGGAGTGTACGAAAATACGGAGCGGTTTACAATGAGCAGTTCTTC
TRBV4-1	-	TRBJ1-4	-	CASSQAPDNRNSEKLFF	TGCGCCAGCAGCCAAGCGCCGGACAACAGGAATAGTGAAAAACTGTTTTTT
TRBV18	-	TRBJ2-1	TRBD2	CASSPGLAGGGYNEQFF	TGTGCCAGCTCCCCTGGACTAGCGGGAGGGGGCTACAATGAGCAGTTCTTC
TRBV28	-	TRBJ2-5	TRBD2	CASSTSMGGGPLETQYF	TGTGCCAGCAGTACCTCTATGGGGGGAGGGCCTTTAGAGACCCAGTACTTC
TRBV5-1	once	TRBJ1-1	-	CTHTRGKVNTEAFF	TGCACCCACACCCGGGGTAAGGTGAACACTGAAGCTTTCTTT
TRBV6-5	-	TRBJ2-1	-	CASSYSLVNEQFF	TGTGCCAGCAGTTACTCGTTAGTCAATGAGCAGTTCTTC
TRBV28	-	TRBJ2-7	-	CASSRSGEQYF	TGTGCCAGCAGCCGCTCCGGGGAGCAGTACTTC
TRBV19	-	TRBJ1-1	-	CASSDRFGEAFF	TGTGCCAGTAGTGATCGATTCGGTGAAGCTTTCTTT
TRBV5-4	-	TRBJ2-7	TRBD1	CASSLARTGSYEQYF	TGTGCCAGCAGCTTGGCCCGGACAGGGTCCTACGAGCAGTACTTC
TRBV5-1	-	TRBJ2-3	TRBD2	CASRTSGTDTQYF	TGCGCCAGCAGGACTAGCGGCACAGATACGCAGTATTTT
TRBV10-3	-	TRBJ2-1	TRBD2	CAITEGTSPTKSSYNEQFF	TGTGCCATCACCGAAGGGACTAGCCCGACTAAGAGCTCCTACAATGAGCAGTTCTTC
TRBV5-5	-	TRBJ2-7	-	CASSLYPQIDSYEQYF	TGTGCCAGCAGCTTATATCCACAGATCGACTCCTACGAGCAGTACTTC
TRBV10-2	-	TRBJ1-1	-	CASRSGGGNTEAFF	TGCGCCAGCAGGTCGGGGGGTGGGAACACTGAAGCTTTCTTT
TRBV14	-	TRBJ2-1	TRBD2	CASSQDLPTDGLAVSGSANEQFF	TGTGCCAGCAGCCAAGACCTCCCGACCGACGGACTAGCTGTTAGCGGGAGTGCGAATGAGCAGTTCTTC
TRBV28	-	TRBJ2-3	-	CASSFGGYGQYF	TGTGCCAGCAGTTTTGGGGGGTACGGGCAGTATTTT
TRBV5-1	once	TRBJ1-4	-	CASSTDKAHLEKLFF	TGCGCCAGCAGCACTGACAAAGCTCATCTAGAAAAACTGTTTTTT
TRBV28	-	TRBJ2-6	-	CASSSPSYSGANVLTF	TGTGCCAGCAGTTCACCCAGTTACTCTGGGGCCAACGTCCTGACTTTC
TRBV2	-	TRBJ2-1	-	CASSGSLIRGDEQFF	TGTGCCAGCAGCGGGAGTTTAATACGGGGCGATGAGCAGTTCTTC
TRBV2	-	TRBJ1-1	-	CASRDSAGRLNTEAFF	TGTGCCAGCCGTGATTCCGCAGGCCGGCTGAACACTGAAGCTTTCTTT
TRBV7-2	-	TRBJ2-1	-	CASSYRLGGADEQFF	TGTGCCAGCAGCTATCGACTGGGGGGGGCCGATGAGCAGTTCTTC
TRBV10-3	-	TRBJ1-2	TRBD1	CAISEIIQGAASYGYTF	TGTGCCATCAGTGAAATTATCCAGGGGGCAGCCTCCTATGGCTACACCTTC
TRBV6-1	-	TRBJ1-1	-	CASSEAPGRTEAFF	TGTGCCAGCAGTGAAGCGCCGGGGAGAACTGAAGCTTTCTTT
TRBV19	-	TRBJ2-1	-	CASSDPEDYYNEQFF	TGTGCCAGTAGTGACCCCGAGGACTACTACAATGAGCAGTTCTTC
TRBV4-2	-	TRBJ2-1	TRBD2	CASSPPGGGQFF	TGTGCCAGCAGCCCCCCGGGGGGAGGCCAGTTCTTC
TRBV19	-	TRBJ1-1	-	CASTSLLDTEAFF	TGTGCCAGTACGAGCCTTTTGGACACTGAAGCTTTCTTT
TRBV5-1	-	TRBJ1-1	-	CASKEGTNTEAFF	TGCGCCAGCAAGGAGGGAACGAACACTGAAGCTTTCTTT
TRBV18	-	TRBJ2-7	TRBD1	CASSPYKTGGLEQYF	TGTGCCAGCTCACCCTACAAGACAGGGGGGCTCGAGCAGTACTTC
TRBV5-6	-	TRBJ2-7	TRBD1	CASSPGDRGDEQYF	TGTGCCAGCAGCCCGGGGGACAGGGGTGACGAGCAGTACTTC
TRBV18	-	TRBJ2-5	-	CASSQGGLFQETQYF	TGTGCCAGCTCGCAGGGGGGCCTTTTCCAAGAGACCCAGTACTTC
TRBV5-6	-	TRBJ2-7	TRBD1	CASSLGTGLNEQYF	TGTGCCAGCAGCTTGGGGACAGGGCTGAACGAGCAGTACTTC
TRBV5-5	-	TRBJ2-3	TRBD2	CASSGGLAASTDTQYF	TGTGCCAGCAGCGGTGGACTAGCCGCTAGCACAGATACGCAGTATTTT
TRBV5-8	-	TRBJ2-3	TRBD2	CASSLGRAGVADTQYF	TGTGCCAGCAGCTTGGGGAGGGCGGGAGTTGCAGATACGCAGTATTTT
TRBV28	-	TRBJ2-5	TRBD1	CASRLQGQETQYF	TGTGCCAGCAGGCTACAGGGGCAAGAGACCCAGTACTTC
TRBV5-5	-	TRBJ1-3	-	CASNLQAPGNTIYF	TGTGCCAGCAACCTTCAGGCACCTGGAAACACCATATATTTT